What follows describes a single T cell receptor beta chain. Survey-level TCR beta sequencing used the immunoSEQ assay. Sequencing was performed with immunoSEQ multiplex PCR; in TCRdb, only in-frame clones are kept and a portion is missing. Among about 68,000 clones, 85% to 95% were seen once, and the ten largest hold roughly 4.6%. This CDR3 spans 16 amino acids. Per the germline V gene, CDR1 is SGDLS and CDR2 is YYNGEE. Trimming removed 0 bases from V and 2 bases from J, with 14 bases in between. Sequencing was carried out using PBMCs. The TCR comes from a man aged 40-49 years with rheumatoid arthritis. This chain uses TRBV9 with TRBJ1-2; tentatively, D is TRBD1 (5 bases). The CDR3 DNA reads TGTGCCAGCAGCGTAGTATCTGGGACGGGGAACTATGGCTACACCTTC. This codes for CASSVVSGTGNYGYTF.